This paragraph covers one T cell receptor beta chain sequence. At least ten counts were recorded for this clonotype. Its recognized antigen is unknown. Within one base of it there is no much larger clone, and no base qualities were kept. This specimen's time point label, per the study, means: newly diagnosed GD, antithyroid drugs for less than 3 months. RNA was extracted from PBMCs in TRIzol for both TCR sequencing and RNA sequencing. The diagnosis of Graves' disease was made according to American Thyroid Association guidelines. Patients were recruited from an endocrinology department in Xi'an, China. Each patient gave 9 to 10 milliliters of peripheral blood, collected in an EDTA anticoagulant tube. Ficoll Paque Plus density gradient separation was used to isolate PBMCs, and no further T cell sorting was performed. An Agilent 2100 Bioanalyzer and agarose gel were used to check RNA quality, and a NanoDrop 2000 was used to measure RNA concentration.

Libraries were prepared through multiplex PCR. TCRdb shows the sequencer as Illumina HiSeq 4000. iRepertoire HTBI primers and Arm-PCR amplification of CDR3 regions were used to construct TCR beta libraries. Gel purification was performed on PCR products prior to sequencing. The original methods were these. Across samples, about 64 TRBV and roughly 13 TRBJ segments were identified and used for gene usage analysis of CDR3 amino acid clonotypes. COPE and FqMerger were used to merge filtered high-quality paired reads into contigs. BLAST was used to align contigs to IMGT TRBV, TRBD and TRBJ reference genes, with CDR3 defined following IMGT. Highly expanded clones were defined as clonotypes with a frequency above 0.1%. Shannon entropy served as the measure of repertoire diversity, while the Gini coefficient captured V-J evenness. A clonotype was considered public if more than one individual shared it. The public reads were reprocessed in TCRdb via fastp at Q25 and MiXCR, keeping in-frame beta chains. Each record represents a unique CDR3 protein, reported with the most common genes and DNA among its rows. It is TCRdb's table, rather than the study itself, that gives the V and J calls and clone size. Present in this sample are about 320,000 distinct CDR3 sequences, approximately 20% of which were seen just once. Of the sample, about two fifths falls within the top ten clones.

The record originates from a study of regulatory T cells in long-lasting Graves disease (TCRdb year 2021). With regard to the full study: Antithyroid drugs had been taken for less than 3 months by newly diagnosed Graves' disease patients. Persistent Graves' disease patients were compared with newly diagnosed Graves' disease patients by peripheral blood TCR sequencing and RNA sequencing. The study was conducted in China and was registered as a clinical trial. A total of some 35 samples underwent TCR sequencing, from roughly 13 patients with persistent Graves' disease and roughly 20 patients with newly diagnosed Graves' disease.

General conclusions and limits of the study: Preferential use of TRBV28, TRBJ1-2 and TRBJ2-5 was observed in persistent disease, whereas TRBV20-1 and TRBJ2-1 were favored in newly diagnosed disease. Patients with persistent disease shared more public clonotypes (fewer than 3,000) than newly diagnosed patients did (approximately 970). The authors acknowledged the small sample size as a limitation that may reduce accuracy. Compared with newly diagnosed patients, patients with persistent Graves' disease had lower TCR Shannon entropy and fewer highly expanded clones, which suggests clonal expansion. Sequencing and analysis were limited to the TCR beta chain. Because the primary lesion, thyroid tissue, could not be accessed, the study looked at peripheral blood alone.

The CDR3 holds 14 amino acids from the cysteine to the phenylalanine. Here the CDR3 DNA is all that survives: 42 bases in frame from base 1. At the junction V is shortened by 8 bases and J by 0 bases; bases outside the gene matches: 6. From a lookup of the germline V gene, CDR1 and CDR2 are MNHNS and SASEGT. The input for sequencing was peripheral blood mononuclear cells (PBMCs), taken at new diagnosis, from a patient treated with antithyroid drugs. The clonotype originates from a female donor with Graves disease. The chain uses TRBV6-1 and TRBJ1-2, and 7 junction bases match TRBD1. The sequenced DNA is TGTGCCAGCCACCCCGGGACAGCTAACTATGGCTACACCTTC. This translates into CASHPGTANYGYTF.